This T cell receptor (beta chain) was documented in a study of CD8 T cells in ankylosing spondylitis. A remark on this clonotype: Its specificity is unknown.

A quantitative 5'-RACE method, one with molecular barcodes, was used to make TCR beta libraries. TCRdb fed the 5' RACE reads into MiXCR, producing one record per CDR3 protein. Of hundreds of thousands of distinct CDR3 sequences listed, over 9.5% are singletons. The CDR3 sequence is 13 residues long. Germline V gene sequence: CDR1 LNHDA, CDR2 SQIVND (reference sequence). V lost 5 bases, J lost 6 bases, and 6 bases stayed unmatched. Regarding the study as a whole: Clones linked to disease were reported to show significant enrichment in matched ankylosing spondylitis synovial fluid. What seemed typical of ankylosing spondylitis blood was a TCR beta motif built from eight highly homologous variants. Peripheral blood held disease-linked clones only at relatively low frequency, and these were CD8+.

This TCR came from a male donor with ankylosing spondylitis. The chain links TRBV19 to TRBJ1-1; 7 positions agree with TRBD1. Material for sequencing was blood, either unsorted or a sorted T cell fraction (not recorded which). CDR3: CASSAGTEAEAFF. The CDR3 coding sequence is TGTGCCAGTAGTGCCGGGACAGAGGCTGAAGCTTTCTTT.